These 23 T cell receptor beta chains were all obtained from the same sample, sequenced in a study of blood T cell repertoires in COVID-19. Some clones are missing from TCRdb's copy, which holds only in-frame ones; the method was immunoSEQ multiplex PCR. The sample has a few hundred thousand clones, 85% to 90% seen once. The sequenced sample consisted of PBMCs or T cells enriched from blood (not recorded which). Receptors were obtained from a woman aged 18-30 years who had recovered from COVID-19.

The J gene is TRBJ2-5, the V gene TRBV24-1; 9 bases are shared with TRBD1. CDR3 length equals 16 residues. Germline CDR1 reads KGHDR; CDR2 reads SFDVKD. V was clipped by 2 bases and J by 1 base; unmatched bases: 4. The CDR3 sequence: CATSDSRTGAQETQYF. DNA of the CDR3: TGTGCCACCAGTGATTCCCGGACAGGGGCCCAAGAGACCCAGTACTTC.

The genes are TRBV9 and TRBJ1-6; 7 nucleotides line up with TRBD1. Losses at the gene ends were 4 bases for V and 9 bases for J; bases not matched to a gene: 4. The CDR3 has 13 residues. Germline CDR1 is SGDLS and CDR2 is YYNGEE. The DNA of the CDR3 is TGTGCCAGCAGCACCGGGACAGTTTCACCCCTCCACTTT. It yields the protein CASSTGTVSPLHF.

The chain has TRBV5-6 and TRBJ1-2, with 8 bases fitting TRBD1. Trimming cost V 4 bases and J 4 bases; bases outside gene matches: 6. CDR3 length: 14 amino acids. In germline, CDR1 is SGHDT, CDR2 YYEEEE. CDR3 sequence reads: CASSSGQGLYGYTF. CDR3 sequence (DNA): TGTGCCAGCAGCAGTGGACAGGGCCTCTATGGCTACACCTTC.

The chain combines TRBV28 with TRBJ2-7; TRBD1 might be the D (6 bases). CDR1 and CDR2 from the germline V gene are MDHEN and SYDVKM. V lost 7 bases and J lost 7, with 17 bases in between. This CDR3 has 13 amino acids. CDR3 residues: CASIRQGNWEQYF. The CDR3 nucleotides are TGTGCCAGCATACGGCAGGGGAATTGGGAGCAGTACTTC.

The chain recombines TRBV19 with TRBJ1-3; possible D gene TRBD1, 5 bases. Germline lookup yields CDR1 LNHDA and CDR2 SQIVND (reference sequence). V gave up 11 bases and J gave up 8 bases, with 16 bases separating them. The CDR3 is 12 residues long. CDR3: CAVRAPGDTIYF. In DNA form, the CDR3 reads TGTGCCGTCCGGGCTCCGGGGGACACCATATATTTT.

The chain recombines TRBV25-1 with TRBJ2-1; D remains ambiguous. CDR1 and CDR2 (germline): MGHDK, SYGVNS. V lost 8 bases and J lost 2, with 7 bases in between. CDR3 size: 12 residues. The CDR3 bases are TGTGCCAGCGGAGACCCCTACAATGAGCAGTTCTTC. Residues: CASGDPYNEQFF.

Here the CDR3 DNA reads TGTGCCAGCAGCCAAGCAGGGGCGGTCGGGGAGCTGTTTTTT. Its protein is CASSQAGAVGELFF. This chain links TRBV3-1 (or the pseudogene TRBV3-2) with TRBJ2-2; tentatively, D is TRBD1 (6 bases). This CDR3 comprises 14 residues. Trimming took off 1 base at V and 7 bases at J, with 10 bases between the two ends. Germline V gene data show CDR1 as LGHDT and CDR2 as YNNKEL (reference sequence).

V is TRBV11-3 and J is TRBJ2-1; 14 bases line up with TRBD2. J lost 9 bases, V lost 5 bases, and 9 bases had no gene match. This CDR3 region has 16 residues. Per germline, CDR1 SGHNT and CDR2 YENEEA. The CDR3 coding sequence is TGTGCCAGCAGCCCCCGGACTAGCGGGGGGTTGGGTGAGCAGTTCTTC. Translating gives CASSPRTSGGLGEQFF.

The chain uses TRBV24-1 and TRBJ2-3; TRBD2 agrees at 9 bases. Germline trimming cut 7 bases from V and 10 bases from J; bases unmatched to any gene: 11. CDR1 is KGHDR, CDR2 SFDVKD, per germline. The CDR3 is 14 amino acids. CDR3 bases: TGTGCCACCAGCGGCAGCGGGGGGCCCGGGGCGCAGTATTTT. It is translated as CATSGSGGPGAQYF.

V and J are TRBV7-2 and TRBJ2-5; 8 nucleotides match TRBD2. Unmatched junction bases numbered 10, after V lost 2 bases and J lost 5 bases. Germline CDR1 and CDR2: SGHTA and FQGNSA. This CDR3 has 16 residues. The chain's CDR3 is CASSLLVAGIGETQYF. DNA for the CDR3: TGTGCCAGCAGCTTATTGGTAGCGGGGATAGGGGAGACCCAGTACTTC.

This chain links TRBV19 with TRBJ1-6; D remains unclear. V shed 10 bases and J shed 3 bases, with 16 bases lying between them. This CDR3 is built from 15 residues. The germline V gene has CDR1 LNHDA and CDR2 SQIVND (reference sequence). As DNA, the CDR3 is TGTGCCACTTCGGAGGGAGGTGGCTATAATTCACCCCTCCACTTT. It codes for CATSEGGGYNSPLHF.

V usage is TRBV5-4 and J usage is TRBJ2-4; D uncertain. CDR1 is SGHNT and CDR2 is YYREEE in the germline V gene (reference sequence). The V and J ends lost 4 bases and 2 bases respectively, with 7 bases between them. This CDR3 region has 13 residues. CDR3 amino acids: CASSQDTKNIQYF. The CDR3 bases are TGTGCCAGCAGCCAAGACACCAAAAACATTCAGTACTTC. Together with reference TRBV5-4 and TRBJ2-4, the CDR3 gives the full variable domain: ETGVTQSPTHLIKTRGQQVTLRCSSQSGHNTVSWYQQALGQGPQFIFQYYREEENGRGNFPPRFSGLQFPNYSSELNVNALELDDSALYLCASSQDTKNIQYFGAGTRLSVL.

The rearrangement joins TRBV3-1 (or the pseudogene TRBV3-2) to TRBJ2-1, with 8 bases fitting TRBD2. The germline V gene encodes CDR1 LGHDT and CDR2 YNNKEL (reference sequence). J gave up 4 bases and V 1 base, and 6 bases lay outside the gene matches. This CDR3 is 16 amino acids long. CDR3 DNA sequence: TGTGCCAGCAGCCAAGCCGGGACTAGGGGATACAATGAGCAGTTCTTC. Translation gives CASSQAGTRGYNEQFF.

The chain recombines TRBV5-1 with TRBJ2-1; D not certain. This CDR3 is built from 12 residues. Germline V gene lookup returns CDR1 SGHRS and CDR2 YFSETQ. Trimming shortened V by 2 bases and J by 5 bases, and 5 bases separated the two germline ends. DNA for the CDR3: TGCGCCAGCAGCTTCGCGCACAATGAGCAGTTCTTC. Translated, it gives CASSFAHNEQFF.

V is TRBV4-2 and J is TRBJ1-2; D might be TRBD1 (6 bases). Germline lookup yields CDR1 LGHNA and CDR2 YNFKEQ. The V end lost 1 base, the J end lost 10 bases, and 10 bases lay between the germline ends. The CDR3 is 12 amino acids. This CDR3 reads CASSQVPGDYTF. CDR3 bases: TGTGCCAGCAGCCAAGTTCCAGGGGACTACACCTTC.

The CDR3 here is CASSSTPGLNDYGYTF. The CDR3 DNA follows: TGTGCCAGCAGTTCGACACCGGGACTGAACGACTATGGCTACACCTTC. The gene calls are TRBV6-6 and TRBJ1-2, with D perhaps matching TRBD1 (5 bases). V was cut by 4 bases and J by 3 bases, with 18 bases left in between. This CDR3 contains 16 residues. CDR1 MNHNY and CDR2 SVGAGI come from the germline V gene (reference sequence).

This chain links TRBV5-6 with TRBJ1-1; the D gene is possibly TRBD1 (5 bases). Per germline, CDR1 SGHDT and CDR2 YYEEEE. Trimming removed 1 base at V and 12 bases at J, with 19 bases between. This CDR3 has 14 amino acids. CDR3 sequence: CASSLPGGSENPFF. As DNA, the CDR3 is TGTGCCAGCAGCTTGCCCGGGGGATCGGAGAACCCTTTCTTT.

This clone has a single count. The chain's CDR3 is CTPHETGGRLGTEAFF. CDR3 bases: TGCACCCCTCACGAAACGGGGGGCAGATTGGGGACTGAAGCTTTCTTT. The rearrangement uses TRBV29-1 and TRBJ1-1, with D perhaps TRBD1 (6 bases). Per germline, CDR1 SQVTM and CDR2 ANQGSEA. This CDR3 has 16 residues.

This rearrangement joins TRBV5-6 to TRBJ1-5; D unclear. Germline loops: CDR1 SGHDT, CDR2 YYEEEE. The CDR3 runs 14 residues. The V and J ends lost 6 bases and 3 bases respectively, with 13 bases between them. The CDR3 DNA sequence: TGTGCCAGCACCCTTCTCGGGGACAATCAGCCCCAGCATTTT. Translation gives CASTLLGDNQPQHF.

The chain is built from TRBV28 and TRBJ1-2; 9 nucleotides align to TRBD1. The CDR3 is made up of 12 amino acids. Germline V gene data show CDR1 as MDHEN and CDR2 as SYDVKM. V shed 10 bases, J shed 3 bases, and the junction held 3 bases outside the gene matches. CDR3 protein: CAITGGDYGYTF. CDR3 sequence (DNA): TGTGCCATCACAGGGGGCGACTATGGCTACACCTTC.

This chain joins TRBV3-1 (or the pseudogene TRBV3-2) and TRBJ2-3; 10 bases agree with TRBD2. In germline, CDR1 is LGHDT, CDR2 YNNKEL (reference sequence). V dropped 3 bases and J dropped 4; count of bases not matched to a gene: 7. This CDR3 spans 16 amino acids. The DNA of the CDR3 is TGTGCCAGCAGCCATGAACTAGCGGGGTCGTCAGATACGCAGTATTTT. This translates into CASSHELAGSSDTQYF.

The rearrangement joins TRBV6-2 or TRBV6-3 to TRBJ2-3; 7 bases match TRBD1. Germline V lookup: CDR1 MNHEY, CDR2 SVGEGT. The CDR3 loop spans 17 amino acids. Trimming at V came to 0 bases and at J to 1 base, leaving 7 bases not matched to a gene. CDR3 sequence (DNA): TGTGCCAGCAGTTACTCCGGACAGGCTCAAGGCACAGATACGCAGTATTTT. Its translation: CASSYSGQAQGTDTQYF.

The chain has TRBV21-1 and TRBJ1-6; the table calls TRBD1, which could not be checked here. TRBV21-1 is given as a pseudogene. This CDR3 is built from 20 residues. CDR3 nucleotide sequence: TGTGCCAGCAGCATCGGGTGGGGGTGTGCGACAGGGGTTGGTAATTCACCCCTCCACTTT. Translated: CASSIGWGCATGVGNSPLHF.